This record concerns one T cell receptor beta chain sequence. As handled by the study authors: Counts of nucleated cells, estimated from reference gene primer amplification, were obtained. Using immunoSEQ multiplex PCR, the repertoire was profiled, and TCRdb retains in-frame clones only, with some absent. The V and J calls and clone size are taken from that table; D and trimming were inferred from the DNA. Of 250,000 to 350,000 clones in the sample, 87% were seen once. Germline lookup yields CDR1 MDHEN and CDR2 SYDVKM. Trimming cost V 7 bases and J 4 bases; bases outside gene matches: 5. This CDR3 comprises 14 residues. The data were obtained in a study of blood T cell repertoires in COVID-19. Background on the study: From the United States, Italy and Spain came samples of acute and convalescent COVID-19.

Material: peripheral blood. The chain combines TRBV28 with TRBJ1-2; 11 bases line up with TRBD1. The receptor was derived from a woman between 45 and 65 years old who had recovered from COVID-19. The CDR3 DNA reads as TGTGCCAGCACCGCGGGACAGGGGGTCTATGGCTACACCTTC. This codes for CASTAGQGVYGYTF.